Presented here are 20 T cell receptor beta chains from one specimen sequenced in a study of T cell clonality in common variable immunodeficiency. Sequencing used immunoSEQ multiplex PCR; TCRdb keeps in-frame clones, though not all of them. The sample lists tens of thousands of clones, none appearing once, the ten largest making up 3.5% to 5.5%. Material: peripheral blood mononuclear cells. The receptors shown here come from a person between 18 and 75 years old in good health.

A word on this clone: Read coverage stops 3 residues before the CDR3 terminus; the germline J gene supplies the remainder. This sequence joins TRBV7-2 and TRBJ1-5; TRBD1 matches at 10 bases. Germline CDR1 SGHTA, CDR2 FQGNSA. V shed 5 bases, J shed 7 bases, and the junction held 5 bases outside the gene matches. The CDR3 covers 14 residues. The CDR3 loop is CASSVGTGDQPQHF. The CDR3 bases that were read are TGTGCCAGCAGCGTCGGGACAGGGGACCAGCCC. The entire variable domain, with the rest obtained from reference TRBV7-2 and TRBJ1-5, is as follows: GAGVSQSPSNKVTEKGKDVELRCDPISGHTALYWYRQSLGQGLEFLIYFQGNSAPDKSGLPSDRFSAERTGGSVSTLTIQRTQQEDSAVYLCASSVGTGDQPQHFGDGTRLSIL.

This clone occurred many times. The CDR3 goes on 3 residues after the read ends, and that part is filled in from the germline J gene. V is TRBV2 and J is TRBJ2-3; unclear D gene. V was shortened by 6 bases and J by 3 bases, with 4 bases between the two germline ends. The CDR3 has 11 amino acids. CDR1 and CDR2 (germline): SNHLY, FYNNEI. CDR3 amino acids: CASSLTDTQYF. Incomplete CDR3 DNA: TGTGCCAGCAGCCTGACAGATACG. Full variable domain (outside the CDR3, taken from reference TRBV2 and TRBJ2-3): EPEVTQTPSHQVTQMGQEVILRCVPISNHLYFYWYRQILGQKVEFLVSFYNNEISEKSEIFDDQFSVERPDGSNFTLKIRSTKLEDSAMYFCASSLTDTQYFGPGTRLTVL.

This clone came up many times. The chain's CDR3 is CASSLGLANYEQYF. CDR3 DNA, as far as it was read: TGTGCCAGCAGTTTGGGGCTCGCTAATTACGAG. The chain couples TRBV27 to TRBJ2-7; TRBD1 might be the D (5 bases). The read is 3 residues too short to cover the CDR3 end, so that end is filled in from the germline J gene. The V gene's germline CDR1 is MNHEY and CDR2 SMNVEV (reference sequence). The CDR3 consists of 14 residues. Trimming stripped 3 bases from V and 4 bases from J, with 13 bases between.

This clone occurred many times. The CDR3 bases that were read are TGTGCCAGCAGCTTTGCGAATACG. Translated, it gives CASSFANT. In full, the CDR3 reads CASSFANTQYF. The chain joins TRBV5-6 to TRBJ2-3; D not resolved. Read data end 3 residues before the CDR3 end; the end is taken from the germline J gene. The CDR3 loop spans 11 amino acids. Germline V gene sequence: CDR1 SGHDT, CDR2 YYEEEE. Trimming pared 2 bases from V and 7 bases from J, leaving 5 bases between.

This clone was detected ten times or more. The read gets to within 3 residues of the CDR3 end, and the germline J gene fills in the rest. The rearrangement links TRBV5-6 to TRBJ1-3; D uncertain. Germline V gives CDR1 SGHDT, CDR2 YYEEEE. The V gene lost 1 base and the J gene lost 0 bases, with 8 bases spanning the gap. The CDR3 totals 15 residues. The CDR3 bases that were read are TGTGCCAGCAGCTTGTGGCTGTTCTCTGGAAACACC. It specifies CASSLWLFSGNT. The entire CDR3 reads CASSLWLFSGNTIYF.

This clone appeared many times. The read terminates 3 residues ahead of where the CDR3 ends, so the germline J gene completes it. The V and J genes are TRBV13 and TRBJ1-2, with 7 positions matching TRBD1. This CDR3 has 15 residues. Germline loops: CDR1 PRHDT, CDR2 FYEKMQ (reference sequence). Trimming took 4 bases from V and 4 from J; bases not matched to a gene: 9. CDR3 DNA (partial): TGTGCCAGCAGCTCAACCGGGACAGCAACCTATGGC. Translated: CASSSTGTATYG. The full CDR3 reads CASSSTGTATYGYTF. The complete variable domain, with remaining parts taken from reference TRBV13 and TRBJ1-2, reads AAGVIQSPRHLIKEKRETATLKCYPIPRHDTVYWYQQGPGQDPQFLISFYEKMQSDKGSIPDRFSAQQFSDYHSELNMSSLELGDSALYFCASSSTGTATYGYTFGSGTRLTVV.

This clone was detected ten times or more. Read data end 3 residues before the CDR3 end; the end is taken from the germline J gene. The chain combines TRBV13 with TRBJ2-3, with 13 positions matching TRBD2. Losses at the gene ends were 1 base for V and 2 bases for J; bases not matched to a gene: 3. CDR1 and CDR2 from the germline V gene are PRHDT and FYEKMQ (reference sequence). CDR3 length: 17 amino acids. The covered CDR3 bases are TGTGCCAGCAGCTTAGTGGGACTAGCGGGAAACACAGATACG. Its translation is CASSLVGLAGNTDT. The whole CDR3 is CASSLVGLAGNTDTQYF.

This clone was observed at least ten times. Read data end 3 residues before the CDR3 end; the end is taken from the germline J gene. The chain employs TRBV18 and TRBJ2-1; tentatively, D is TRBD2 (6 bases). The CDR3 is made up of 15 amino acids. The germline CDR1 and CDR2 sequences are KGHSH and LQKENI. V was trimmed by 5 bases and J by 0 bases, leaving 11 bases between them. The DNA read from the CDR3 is TGTGCCAGCTCAGGTGGGACTCGCTCCTACAATGAG. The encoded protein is CASSGGTRSYNE. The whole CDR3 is CASSGGTRSYNEQFF.

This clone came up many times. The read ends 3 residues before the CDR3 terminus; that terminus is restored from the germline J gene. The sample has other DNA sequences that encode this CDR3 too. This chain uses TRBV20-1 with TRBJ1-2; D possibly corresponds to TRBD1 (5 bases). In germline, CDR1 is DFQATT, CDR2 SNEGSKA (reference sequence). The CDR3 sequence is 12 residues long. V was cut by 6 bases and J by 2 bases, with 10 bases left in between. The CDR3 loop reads CSAPDRNYGYTF. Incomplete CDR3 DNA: TGCAGTGCCCCTGACAGAAACTATGGC.

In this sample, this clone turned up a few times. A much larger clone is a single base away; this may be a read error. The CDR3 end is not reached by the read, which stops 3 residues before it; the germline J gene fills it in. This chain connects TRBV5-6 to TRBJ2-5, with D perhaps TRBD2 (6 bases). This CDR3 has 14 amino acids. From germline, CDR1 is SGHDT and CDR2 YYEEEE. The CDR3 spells CASSFGGPTDTQYF. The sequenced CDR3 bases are TGTGCCAGCAGCTTCGGAGGGCCCACAGATACC.

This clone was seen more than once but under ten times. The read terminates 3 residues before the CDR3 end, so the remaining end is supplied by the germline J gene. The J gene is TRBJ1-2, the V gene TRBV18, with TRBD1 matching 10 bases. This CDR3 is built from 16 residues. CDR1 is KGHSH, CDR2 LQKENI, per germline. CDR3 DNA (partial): TGTGCCAGCTCGCGAAACGAGGGACAGGGGTCCTACGAC. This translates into CASSRNEGQGSYD. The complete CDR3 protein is CASSRNEGQGSYDYTF.

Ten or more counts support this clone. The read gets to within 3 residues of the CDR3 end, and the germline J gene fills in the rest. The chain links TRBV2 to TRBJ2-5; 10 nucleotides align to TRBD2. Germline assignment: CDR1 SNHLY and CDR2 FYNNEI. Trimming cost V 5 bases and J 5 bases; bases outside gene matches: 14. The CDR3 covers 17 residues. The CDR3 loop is CASSSTGPSGRTETQYF. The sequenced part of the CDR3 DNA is TGTGCCAGCAGTTCGACCGGCCCTAGCGGGAGAACGGAGACC.

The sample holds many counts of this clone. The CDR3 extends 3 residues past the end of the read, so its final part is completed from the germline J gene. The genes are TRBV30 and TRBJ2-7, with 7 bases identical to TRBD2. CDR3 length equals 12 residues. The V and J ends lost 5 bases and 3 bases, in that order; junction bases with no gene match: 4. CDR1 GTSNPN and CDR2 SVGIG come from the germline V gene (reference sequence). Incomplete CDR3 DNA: TGTGCCTGGGGGGACTATCGCTACGAG. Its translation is CAWGDYRYE. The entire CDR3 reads CAWGDYRYEQYF. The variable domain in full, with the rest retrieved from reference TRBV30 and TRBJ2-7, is SQTIHQWPATLVQPVGSPLSLECTVEGTSNPNLYWYRQAAGRGLQLLFYSVGIGQISSEVPQNLSASRPQDRQFILSSKKLLLSDSGFYLCAWGDYRYEQYFGPGTRLTVT.

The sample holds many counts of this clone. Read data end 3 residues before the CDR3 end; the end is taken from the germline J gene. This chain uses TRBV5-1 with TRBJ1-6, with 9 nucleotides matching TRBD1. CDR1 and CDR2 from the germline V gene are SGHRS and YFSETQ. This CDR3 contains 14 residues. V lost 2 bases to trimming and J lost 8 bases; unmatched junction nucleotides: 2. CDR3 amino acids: CASSLQGADSPLHF. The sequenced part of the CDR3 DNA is TGCGCCAGCAGCTTACAGGGGGCCGATTCACCC.

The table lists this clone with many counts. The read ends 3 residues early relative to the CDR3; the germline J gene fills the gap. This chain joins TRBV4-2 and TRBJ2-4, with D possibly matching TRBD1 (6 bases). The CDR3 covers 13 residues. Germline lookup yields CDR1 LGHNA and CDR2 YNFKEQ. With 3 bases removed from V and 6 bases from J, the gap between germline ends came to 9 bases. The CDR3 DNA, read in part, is TGTGCCAGCAGCCACCCGACAGGAAACATT. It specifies CASSHPTGNI. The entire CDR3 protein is CASSHPTGNIQYF.

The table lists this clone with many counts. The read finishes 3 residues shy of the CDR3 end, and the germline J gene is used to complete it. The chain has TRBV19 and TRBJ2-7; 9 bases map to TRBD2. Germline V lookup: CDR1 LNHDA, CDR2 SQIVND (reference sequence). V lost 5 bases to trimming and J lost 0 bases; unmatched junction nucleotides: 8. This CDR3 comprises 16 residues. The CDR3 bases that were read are TGTGCCAGTAGTTTGTCTCGGACTAGCGACTCCTACGAG. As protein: CASSLSRTSDSYE. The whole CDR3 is CASSLSRTSDSYEQYF.

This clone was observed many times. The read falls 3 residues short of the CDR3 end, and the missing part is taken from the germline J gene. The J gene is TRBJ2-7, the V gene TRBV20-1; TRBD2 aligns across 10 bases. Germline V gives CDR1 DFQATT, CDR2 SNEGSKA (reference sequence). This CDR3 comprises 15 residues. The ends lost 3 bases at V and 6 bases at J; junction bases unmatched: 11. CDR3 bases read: TGCAGTGCTAGCCCCCTGGGGGGACTAGCGCTCGAG. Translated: CSASPLGGLALE. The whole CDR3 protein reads CSASPLGGLALEQYF.

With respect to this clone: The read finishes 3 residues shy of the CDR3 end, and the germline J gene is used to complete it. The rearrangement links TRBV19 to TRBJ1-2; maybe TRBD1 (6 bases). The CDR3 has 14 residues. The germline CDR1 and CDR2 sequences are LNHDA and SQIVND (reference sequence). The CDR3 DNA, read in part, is TGTGCCAGTAGTATAGGGGGGCAGGTAGATACC. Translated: CASSIGGQVDT. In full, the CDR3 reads CASSIGGQVDTYTF.

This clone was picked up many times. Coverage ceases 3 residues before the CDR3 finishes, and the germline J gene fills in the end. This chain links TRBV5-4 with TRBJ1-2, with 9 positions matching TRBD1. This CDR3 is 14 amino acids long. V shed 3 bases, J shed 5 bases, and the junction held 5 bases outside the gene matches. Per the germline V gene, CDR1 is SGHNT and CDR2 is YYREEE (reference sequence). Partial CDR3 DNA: TGTGCCAGCAGCTCACAGGGGGCGGGGTATGGC. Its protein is CASSSQGAGYG. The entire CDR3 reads CASSSQGAGYGYTF. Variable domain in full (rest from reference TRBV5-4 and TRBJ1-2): ETGVTQSPTHLIKTRGQQVTLRCSSQSGHNTVSWYQQALGQGPQFIFQYYREEENGRGNFPPRFSGLQFPNYSSELNVNALELDDSALYLCASSSQGAGYGYTFGSGTRLTVV.

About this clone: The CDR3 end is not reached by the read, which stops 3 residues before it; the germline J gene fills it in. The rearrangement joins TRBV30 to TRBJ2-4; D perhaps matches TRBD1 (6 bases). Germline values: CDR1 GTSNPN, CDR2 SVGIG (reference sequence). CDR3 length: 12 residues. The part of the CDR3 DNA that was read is TGTGCCTGGAGTGTACAGGGTTTGGGT. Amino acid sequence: CAWSVQGLG. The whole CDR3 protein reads CAWSVQGLGQYF.